Listed below are T cell receptor beta chains from one sample, sequenced in a study of graft-versus-host responses after intestinal transplantation. Clones were sequenced by immunoSEQ multiplex PCR, and TCRdb holds only the in-frame ones, with some missing. Of about 100,000 clones listed, roughly 90% are singletons. These receptors lack a known antigen. The material sequenced was unstimulated CD4+ T cells sorted from spleen or lymph node cells, taken before transplant. The receptor set was obtained from a human donor who was the organ donor for an intestinal transplant. Each CDR3 is given without its conserved first and last residue. Fields, in order: V gene, J gene, CDR3 protein.

TRBV19	TRBJ1-1	ASSIDGDRRMNTEAF
TRBV30	TRBJ2-7	AWSVKQSSNYEQY
TRBV7-2	TRBJ2-1	ASSSPVRDRVSNEQF
TRBV19	TRBJ2-4	ASNDLDRAYIQY
TRBV4-2	TRBJ1-1	ASSPAGSLGSTEAF
TRBV18	TRBJ1-4	ASSPQVYNEKLF
TRBV21-1	TRBJ1-6	ASSKVPGTVNICSYNSPLH
TRBV4-1	TRBJ2-7	ASSQVEAGRALDYEQY
TRBV10-2	TRBJ1-6	ASRGGQGAYSPLH
TRBV6-1	TRBJ1-2	ASSAWGYGYT
TRBV6-4	TRBJ2-1	ASSLSGGANEQF
TRBV27	TRBJ1-5	ASSSTGGVQPQH
TRBV7-2	TRBJ2-1	ASSSRDRGSISSYNEQF
TRBV6-4	TRBJ2-3	ASSILYGDTQY
TRBV30	TRBJ2-5	AWVGTDKQETQY
TRBV6-5	TRBJ1-6	ASRREGKFVSPLH
TRBV5-1	TRBJ2-5	ASSLQGFGQETQY
TRBV30	TRBJ2-7	ALESSYEQY
TRBV5-1	TRBJ2-5	ASSQALAGGETQY
TRBV6-6	TRBJ1-2	ASTLDRGLGYT
TRBV2	TRBJ1-2	ASSEEYGYT
TRBV5-1	TRBJ2-3	ASSFRGDTDTQY
TRBV28	TRBJ1-4	ATVGGTTNEKLF
TRBV18	TRBJ2-2	ASSPGTADTGELF
TRBV30	TRBJ1-4	AWSGGATNEKLF
TRBV10-3	TRBJ1-4	AISESGGGNEKLF
TRBV4-1	TRBJ1-1	ASSPLLDRGNTEAF
TRBV6-1	TRBJ1-2	ASSGGIYGYT
TRBV11-2	TRBJ2-7	ASSLGLAGAHEQY
TRBV6-6	TRBJ2-1	ASSSASEGNEQF
TRBV30	TRBJ1-1	AGKGRLNTEAF
TRBV28	TRBJ2-1	ASYGRTRGGNEQF
TRBV20-1	TRBJ1-2	GKTGNYGYT
TRBV7-2	TRBJ2-7	ASSSPRQGTYEQY
TRBV7-3	TRBJ2-3	ASSLTSGGTDTQY
TRBV30	TRBJ1-3	AWTEGPGNTIY
TRBV15	TRBJ1-5	ATAHASVPRAGQPQH
TRBV10-1	TRBJ1-6	ASSAGNNSPLH
TRBV29-1	TRBJ1-2	SVSREGRGYT
TRBV19	TRBJ1-4	ASSLGTLNEKLF
TRBV6-1	TRBJ1-2	ASSDRAPTIGYT
TRBV5-8	TRBJ1-5	ASSPTQGWVQPQH
TRBV9	TRBJ2-1	ASSVMLGGGGEQF
TRBV1	TRBJ1-5	TSSQGPQGEGDKYSNQPQH
TRBV6-1	TRBJ2-3	ASSAYGRTSTDTQY